Following are 9 T cell receptor beta chains from one sample sequenced in a study of CD8 T cells in Susac syndrome (dated by TCRdb to between 2018 and 2021). The library was built by means of the immunoSEQ multiplex PCR assay. RNA was extracted with the RNeasy kit and 0.5 to 1 ug was reverse transcribed using random hexamers. TCRdb reprocessing: public reads trimmed at Q25 with fastp, clones called with MiXCR, in-frame beta chains kept. Here each entry gathers all rows of one CDR3 protein and keeps the most common genes and DNA. In this sample the table shows approximately 190,000 distinct CDR3 sequences, about 94% of which occur a single time. Together, the top ten hold around 0.096% of the sample. The sequencing input was CD4+ T cells from PBMCs. These receptors originate from a human donor in good health.

This clonotype was observed a single time. The chain joins TRBV6-5 to TRBJ1-1; no definite D call. This CDR3 is 13 amino acids long. Trimming stripped 0 bases from V and 2 bases from J, with 4 bases between. In germline, CDR1 is MNHEY, CDR2 SVGAGI. DNA for the CDR3: TGTGCCAGCAGTTACTCGTACAACACTGAAGCTTTCTTT. This sequence encodes CASSYSYNTEAFF.

The CDR3 is CASSFRRGATEAFF. The CDR3 coding sequence is TGCGCCAGCAGCTTCCGCAGGGGCGCAACTGAAGCTTTCTTT. The V and J genes are TRBV5-1 and TRBJ1-1, with TRBD1 as a possible D gene (6 bases). Germline V gene data show CDR1 as SGHRS and CDR2 as YFSETQ. The germline V and J ends were trimmed by 2 bases and 5 bases, with 13 bases remaining between them. The CDR3 is 14 residues long.

The V call is TRBV9, the J call TRBJ1-1; D remains ambiguous. Trimming removed 3 bases at V and 2 bases at J, with 5 bases between. This CDR3 has 12 residues. Germline V CDR1 and CDR2: SGDLS, YYNGEE. In nucleotides, the CDR3 is TGTGCCAGCAGCGCGGCAAACACTGAAGCTTTCTTT. It yields the protein CASSAANTEAFF. The full variable domain, in which reference TRBV9 and TRBJ1-1 provide the parts outside the CDR3, is DSGVTQTPKHLITATGQRVTLRCSPRSGDLSVYWYQQSLDQGLQFLIQYYNGEERAKGNILERFSAQQFPDLHSELNLSSLELGDSALYFCASSAANTEAFFGQGTRLTVV.

The V and J genes are TRBV11-1 and TRBJ1-1; 9 nucleotides agree with TRBD1. Germline-derived CDR1 and CDR2 are SGHAT and FQDESV (reference sequence). With V trimmed by 5 bases and J by 5 bases, 9 bases remained unmatched. The CDR3 totals 15 residues. CDR3 sequence (DNA): TGTGCCAGCAGCCTTATCGGGACAGGGTCGACTGAAGCTTTCTTT. Its protein product is CASSLIGTGSTEAFF.

The V and J genes are TRBV6-1 and TRBJ1-5; D may be TRBD1 (5 bases). The CDR3 spans 16 residues. V was trimmed by 4 bases and J by 2 bases, leaving 15 bases between them. Germline loops: CDR1 MNHNS, CDR2 SASEGT. This chain's CDR3 is CASSADSYRGNQPQHF. DNA for the CDR3: TGTGCCAGCAGTGCCGACAGTTATCGCGGCAATCAGCCCCAGCATTTT.

The J gene is TRBJ1-2, the V gene TRBV20-1; 7 nucleotides agree with TRBD1. Germline V CDR1 and CDR2: DFQATT, SNEGSKA (reference sequence). The CDR3 covers 12 residues. Trimming took 5 bases from V and 6 from J; bases not matched to a gene: 6. CDR3 region: CSAPRGGHGYTF. CDR3 sequence (DNA): TGCAGTGCTCCCAGGGGGGGGCATGGCTACACCTTC.

This clonotype was found once. The J gene is TRBJ2-3, the V gene TRBV7-3; TRBD1 might be the D (6 bases). Germline CDR1 reads SGHTA; CDR2 reads FQGTGA. CDR3 size: 14 residues. Trimming removed 5 bases from V and 6 bases from J, with 15 bases in between. DNA of the CDR3: TGTGCCAGCAGCGCGGACAGAGGTCCCGATACGCAGTATTTT. Translated, it gives CASSADRGPDTQYF.

This clonotype has just one count. The J gene is TRBJ2-1, the V gene TRBV18; 7 nucleotides line up with TRBD1. The junction had 4 bases not matched to a gene; V was cut back by 3 bases and J by 2 bases. Germline CDR1 KGHSH, CDR2 LQKENI. The CDR3 spans 15 residues. The CDR3: CASSPRDSTYNEQFF. Here the CDR3 DNA reads TGTGCCAGCTCACCTCGGGACAGCACCTACAATGAGCAGTTCTTC.

This rearrangement joins TRBV19 to TRBJ2-3; 10 positions agree with TRBD2. The V and J ends lost 5 bases and 2 bases, in that order; junction bases with no gene match: 10. Germline CDR1 is LNHDA and CDR2 is SQIVND (reference sequence). The CDR3 length is 17 residues. The CDR3 sequence: CASSLVRTSGLTDTQYF. DNA of the CDR3: TGTGCCAGTAGTCTTGTCCGGACTAGCGGACTCACAGATACGCAGTATTTT.